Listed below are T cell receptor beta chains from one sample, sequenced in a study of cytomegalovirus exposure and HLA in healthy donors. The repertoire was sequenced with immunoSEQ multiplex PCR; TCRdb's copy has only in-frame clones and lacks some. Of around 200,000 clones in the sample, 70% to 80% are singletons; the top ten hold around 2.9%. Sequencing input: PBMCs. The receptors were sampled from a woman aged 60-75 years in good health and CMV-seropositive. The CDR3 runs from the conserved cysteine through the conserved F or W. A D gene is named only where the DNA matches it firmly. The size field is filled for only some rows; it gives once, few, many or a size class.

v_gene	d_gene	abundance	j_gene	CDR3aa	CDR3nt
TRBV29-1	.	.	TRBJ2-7	CSVSLPRNPNEQYF	TGCAGCGTTTCGCTCCCGCGGAACCCCAACGAGCAGTACTTC
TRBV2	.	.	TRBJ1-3	CASSSDSGNTIYF	TGTGCCAGCAGTTCTGACTCCGGAAACACCATATATTTT
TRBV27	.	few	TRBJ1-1	CASSLQTPLNTEAFF	TGTGCCAGCAGTTTACAGACACCTCTGAACACTGAAGCTTTCTTT
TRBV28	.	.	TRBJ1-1	CASSSRTAEAFF	TGTGCCAGCAGCTCCCGGACAGCTGAAGCTTTCTTT
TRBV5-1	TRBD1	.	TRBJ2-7	CASSWGDREAGEQYF	TGCGCCAGCAGCTGGGGGGACAGGGAGGCGGGCGAGCAGTACTTC
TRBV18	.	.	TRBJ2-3	CASSPLLDTQYF	TGTGCCAGCTCACCCCTACTGGATACGCAGTATTTT
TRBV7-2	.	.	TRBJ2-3	CASGLSYASTDTQYF	TGTGCCAGCGGCCTGTCTTACGCTAGCACAGATACGCAGTATTTT
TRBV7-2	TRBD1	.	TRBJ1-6	CASSLGTGQSPLHF	TGTGCCAGCAGCTTGGGGACAGGGCAATCACCCCTCCACTTT
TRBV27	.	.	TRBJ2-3	CASSLFRTDTQYF	TGTGCCAGCAGTTTATTTCGTACAGATACGCAGTATTTT
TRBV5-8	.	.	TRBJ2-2	CASSYRQLNTGELFF	TGTGCCAGCAGCTATAGACAATTAAACACCGGGGAGCTGTTTTTT
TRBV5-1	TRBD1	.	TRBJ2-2	CASSLDQLGFGQGKTGELFF	TGCGCCAGCAGCTTGGACCAATTGGGATTTGGACAGGGAAAAACCGGGGAGCTGTTTTTT
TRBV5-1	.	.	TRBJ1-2	CASSPLGTYGYTF	TGCGCCAGCAGCCCGCTTGGGACATATGGCTACACCTTC
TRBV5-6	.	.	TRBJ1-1	CASSALTGANTEAFF	TGTGCCAGCAGCGCATTGACAGGTGCGAACACTGAAGCTTTCTTT
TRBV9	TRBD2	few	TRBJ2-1	CASSVVTSGSYNEQFF	TGTGCCAGCAGCGTAGTTACTAGCGGATCCTACAATGAGCAGTTCTTC
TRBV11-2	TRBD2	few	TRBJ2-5	CASSSSTPYSGREQETQYF	TGTGCCAGCAGCTCTAGCACCCCTTATAGCGGGAGGGAGCAAGAGACCCAGTACTTC
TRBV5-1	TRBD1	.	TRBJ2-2	CASSLQGLVAGELFF	TGCGCCAGCAGCTTACAGGGGCTGGTGGCCGGGGAGCTGTTTTTT
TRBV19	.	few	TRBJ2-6	CASSIIGTPISSGANVLTF	TGTGCCAGTAGTATAATAGGGACACCGATTTCCTCTGGGGCCAACGTCCTGACTTTC
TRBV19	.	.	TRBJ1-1	CASTRRGFTEAFF	TGTGCCAGTACCCGACGGGGTTTTACTGAAGCTTTCTTT
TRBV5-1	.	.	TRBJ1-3	CASSSGDSSSGNTIYF	TGCGCCAGCAGCTCCGGGGACTCCAGCTCTGGAAACACCATATATTTT
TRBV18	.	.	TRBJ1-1	CASSGAETSEAFF	TGTGCCAGCTCTGGAGCGGAGACTTCTGAAGCTTTCTTT
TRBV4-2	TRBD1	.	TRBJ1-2	CASSQDQGAFGYTF	TGTGCCAGCAGCCAAGACCAGGGGGCATTTGGCTACACCTTC
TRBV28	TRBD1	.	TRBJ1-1	CASSQYRGRNPEAFF	TGTGCCAGCAGTCAATACAGGGGTCGTAATCCTGAAGCTTTCTTT
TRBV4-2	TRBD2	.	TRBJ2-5	CASSQGLAVETQYF	TGTGCCAGCAGCCAAGGACTAGCGGTTGAGACCCAGTACTTC
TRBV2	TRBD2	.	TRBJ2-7	CASSTGLDVYEQYF	TGTGCCAGCAGCACGGGACTAGATGTTTACGAGCAGTACTTC
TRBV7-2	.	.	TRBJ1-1	CASSLGGIMNTEAFF	TGTGCCAGCAGCTTAGGGGGCATCATGAACACTGAAGCTTTCTTT
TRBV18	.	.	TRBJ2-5	CASSLRYSRETQYF	TGTGCCAGCTCACTTCGCTATTCAAGAGAGACCCAGTACTTC
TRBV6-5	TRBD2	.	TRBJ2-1	CASSYSIAGGLHEFF	TGTGCCAGCAGTTACTCGATAGCGGGGGGGCTCCATGAGTTCTTC
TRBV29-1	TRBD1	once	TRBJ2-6	CSVVVTGLRGANVLTF	TGCAGCGTTGTGGTGACAGGGTTAAGAGGGGCCAACGTCCTGACTTTC
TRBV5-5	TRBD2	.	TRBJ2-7	CASSLGLAGASPYEQYF	TGTGCCAGCAGCTTGGGGCTAGCGGGAGCCTCCCCCTACGAGCAGTACTTC
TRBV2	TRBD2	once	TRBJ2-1	CASRGGGGAWNEQFF	TGTGCCAGCAGAGGGGGCGGGGGGGCCTGGAATGAGCAGTTCTTC
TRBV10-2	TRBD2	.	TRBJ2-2	CASTSGDANTGELFF	TGCGCCAGCACTAGCGGGGACGCGAACACCGGGGAGCTGTTTTTT
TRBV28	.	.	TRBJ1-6	CASSFSRGYSPLHF	TGTGCCAGCAGTTTTTCCAGGGGTTATTCACCCCTCCACTTT
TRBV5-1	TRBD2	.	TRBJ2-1	CASSPARAGVYNEQFF	TGCGCCAGCAGCCCCGCCCGAGCGGGGGTATACAATGAGCAGTTCTTC
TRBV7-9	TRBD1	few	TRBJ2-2	CARGTGNTGELFF	TGTGCCCGGGGGACAGGGAACACCGGGGAGCTGTTTTTT
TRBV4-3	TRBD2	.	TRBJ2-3	CASSQEFLAGGGDTQYF	TGCGCCAGCAGCCAAGAGTTCCTAGCGGGGGGGGGAGATACGCAGTATTTT